This T cell receptor beta chain came from a study of cytomegalovirus exposure and HLA in healthy donors. Germline loops: CDR1 SGHDN, CDR2 FVKESK. The V and J ends lost 4 bases and 7 bases, in that order; junction bases with no gene match: 11. The length of the CDR3 is 18 residues. Primers: 60 Vbeta forward and 13 Jbeta reverse. Profiled with immunoSEQ multiplex PCR; TCRdb holds only in-frame clones, not every one. The data show around 150,000 clones, approximately 71% seen once. General study results and limits: The study recorded 164 TCR beta chains that were cytomegalovirus-associated.

A note on this clone: Its cognate antigen is unknown.

This chain uses TRBV14 with TRBJ2-1, with 15 bases that match TRBD2. This receptor was identified in a young man in good health and CMV-seronegative. The sequenced sample consisted of PBMCs. In DNA form, the CDR3 reads TGTGCCAGCAGCCCCTTTATCGGACTAGCGGGAGGGCGGAATGAGCAGTTCTTC. It is translated as CASSPFIGLAGGRNEQFF.